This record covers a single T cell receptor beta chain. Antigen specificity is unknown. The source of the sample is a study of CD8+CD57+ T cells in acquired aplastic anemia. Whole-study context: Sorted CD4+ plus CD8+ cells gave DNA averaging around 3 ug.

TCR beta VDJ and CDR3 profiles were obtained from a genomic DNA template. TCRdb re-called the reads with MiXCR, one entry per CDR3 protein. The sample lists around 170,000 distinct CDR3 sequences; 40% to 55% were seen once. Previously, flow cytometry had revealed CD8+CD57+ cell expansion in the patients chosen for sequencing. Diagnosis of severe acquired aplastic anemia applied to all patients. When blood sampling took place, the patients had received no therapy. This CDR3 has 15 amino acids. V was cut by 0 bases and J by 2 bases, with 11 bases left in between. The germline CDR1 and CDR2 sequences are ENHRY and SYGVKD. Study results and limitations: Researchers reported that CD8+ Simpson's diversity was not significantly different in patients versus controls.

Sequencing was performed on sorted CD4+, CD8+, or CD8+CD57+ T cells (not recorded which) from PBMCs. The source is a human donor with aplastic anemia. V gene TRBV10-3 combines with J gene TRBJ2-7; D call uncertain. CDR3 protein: CAISESQDSTYEQYF. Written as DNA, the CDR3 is TGTGCCATCAGTGAGTCGCAGGATTCCACCTACGAGCAGTACTTC.